This is a list of T cell receptor beta chains from one sample in a study of cytomegalovirus exposure and HLA in healthy donors. Assay: immunoSEQ multiplex PCR; the TCRdb copy retains only in-frame clones and omits some. This table has 150,000 to 200,000 clones, 70% to 80% appearing once. Sequencing input: PBMCs. The receptors stem from a woman aged 25 to 39 in good health and CMV-seropositive. Each CDR3 is given with its conserved first and last residue. A D gene is named only where the DNA matches it firmly. The size of a clone is reported for some rows only, either as once, few or many, or as a class for expanded clones.

cdr3_nt,cdr3_aa,v_call,j_call,clone_size,d_call
TGTGCCAGCAGCTTAATCGGGACTAGCATAGATACGCAGTATTTT,CASSLIGTSIDTQYF,TRBV7-9,TRBJ2-3,NA,TRBD2
TGTGCCAGCCTGGTTTTACAGCTGACGAATGAAAAACTGTTTTTT,CASLVLQLTNEKLFF,TRBV6-5,TRBJ1-4,NA,NA
TGTGCCAGCAGCGGAGCGGGGAGAGCAGCAGATACGCAGTATTTT,CASSGAGRAADTQYF,TRBV6-6,TRBJ2-3,NA,TRBD2
TGTGCCAGCAGCTTGGCGGGACTAGCGGGCTTCGATCCCTACGAGCAGTACTTC,CASSLAGLAGFDPYEQYF,TRBV5-5,TRBJ2-7,NA,TRBD2
TGTGCCAGCAGCCAAGGACAGGCGAGCTCTGGAAACACCATATATTTT,CASSQGQASSGNTIYF,TRBV13,TRBJ1-3,NA,TRBD1
TGTGCCAGCAGCTTGGAGCTAGAGAGCACAGATACGCAGTATTTT,CASSLELESTDTQYF,TRBV5-6,TRBJ2-3,NA,NA
TGTGCCAGCAGCCCGGAGGGGGGGCAGGGCCAGCCCCAGCATTTT,CASSPEGGQGQPQHF,TRBV4-2,TRBJ1-5,NA,NA
TGTGCCACCTCCGGGAGAGAAGAAACTGAAGCTTTCTTT,CATSGREETEAFF,TRBV27,TRBJ1-1,NA,NA
TGTGCCAGCAGTTCCCGCTCCTACGAGCAGTACTTC,CASSSRSYEQYF,TRBV27,TRBJ2-7,NA,NA
TGCGCCAGCAGCCATTATGGACAGGGCCAAGAGACCCAGTACTTC,CASSHYGQGQETQYF,TRBV4-3,TRBJ2-5,NA,TRBD1
TGCGCCAGCAGCCAAGAGATGAATATGGCGGCTACTAACTATGGCTACACCTTC,CASSQEMNMAATNYGYTF,TRBV4-3,TRBJ1-2,NA,NA
TGTGCCAGCAGCCCCCAGAAAGGGACTAGCAGGTTTTTTGTTACGCAGTATTTT,CASSPQKGTSRFFVTQYF,TRBV4-2,TRBJ2-3,NA,TRBD2
TGTGCCAGCAGTTACAGTGTCGGGGGTCTAGGTGAAAAACTGTTTTTT,CASSYSVGGLGEKLFF,TRBV6-5,TRBJ1-4,NA,NA
TGTGCCAGCGCCGGGACAGGGATTTTTCAGCCCCAGCATTTT,CASAGTGIFQPQHF,TRBV6-1,TRBJ1-5,once,TRBD1
TGCGCCAGCAGATTCACGCCGGGACAGGAGCGTCCCCAGCAGTACTTC,CASRFTPGQERPQQYF,TRBV5-1,TRBJ2-7,NA,TRBD1
TGTGCCAGCAGTTCCCATTTGGAGGTCACGGAGACCCAGTACTTC,CASSSHLEVTETQYF,TRBV27,TRBJ2-5,NA,NA
TGCGCCAGCAGCGTGGCGGGACAGGGCCTTCTTTACAATGAGCAGTTCTTC,CASSVAGQGLLYNEQFF,TRBV5-1,TRBJ2-1,NA,TRBD1
TGTGCCAGCAGCTTAGTTAGCCCGGGTATACCGACAGGGGCTGGTGGTGAAAAACTGTTTTTT,CASSLVSPGIPTGAGGEKLFF,TRBV7-8,TRBJ1-4,NA,TRBD1
TGTGCCAGCTCACCAACGATAGACACTAACTATGGCTACACCTTC,CASSPTIDTNYGYTF,TRBV18,TRBJ1-2,NA,NA
TGTGCCAGTAGTATAGGTTCGCCGCTCTGGCGGAAGGATTTGAGGAATGAGCAGTTCTTC,CASSIGSPLWRKDLRNEQFF,TRBV19,TRBJ2-1,once,NA
TGTGCCAGCAGTTACTCCCAACCAGCTGAAGCTTTCTTT,CASSYSQPAEAFF,TRBV6-5,TRBJ1-1,NA,NA
TGTGCCAGCACCATAGCGGGAGAGTATTACAATGAGCAGTTCTTC,CASTIAGEYYNEQFF,TRBV27,TRBJ2-1,NA,TRBD2
TGTGCCTGGGGCCAGGGGGGCGGAGATACGCAGTATTTT,CAWGQGGGDTQYF,TRBV30,TRBJ2-3,few,NA
TGTGCCAGCAGCCCGCAGGGGGCGGGCGGGGAGCTGTTTTTT,CASSPQGAGGELFF,TRBV11-2,TRBJ2-2,NA,TRBD1
TGTGCCAGCAGTCCCTCCCCAGGACAGCTTGCAACTAATGAAAAACTGTTTTTT,CASSPSPGQLATNEKLFF,TRBV27,TRBJ1-4,NA,NA
TGTGCCAGCAGCCTACAGGGGAATTTGGATACGCAGTATTTT,CASSLQGNLDTQYF,TRBV7-2,TRBJ2-3,few,TRBD1
TGTGCCAGCAGTTTTTCGCAGGGGATTGGAGGTGAAGCTTTCTTT,CASSFSQGIGGEAFF,TRBV28,TRBJ1-1,NA,NA
TGTGCCAGCAGCCCCAATCCAGGTGGGGGCCGCACAGATACGCAGTATTTT,CASSPNPGGGRTDTQYF,TRBV7-9,TRBJ2-3,NA,NA
TGTGCCAGTAGTTCGGGGAGTCCAACTAATGAAAAACTGTTTTTT,CASSSGSPTNEKLFF,TRBV19,TRBJ1-4,NA,NA
TGCGCCAGCAGTGTGGGGGGTGGCTACACCTTC,CASSVGGGYTF,TRBV10-2,TRBJ1-2,once,NA
TGTGCCAGCAGTGAAGTTCATGGGACAGGGGGCAACGAGCAGTACTTC,CASSEVHGTGGNEQYF,TRBV6-1,TRBJ2-7,NA,TRBD1
TGTGCCAGCAGCCCTCCCTGGACTAGCGGGAGGAAGACCCAGTACTTC,CASSPPWTSGRKTQYF,TRBV5-8,TRBJ2-5,NA,TRBD2
TGTGCCAGCAGCTTAAGAGCGGGTGGTCATCATGAGCAGTTCTTC,CASSLRAGGHHEQFF,TRBV13,TRBJ2-1,NA,NA
TGTGCCAGCAGTTACTCTTCAGGGGGCTCGGGTGGCTACACCTTC,CASSYSSGGSGGYTF,TRBV6-5,TRBJ1-2,NA,TRBD1
TGTGCCAGCAGGCAATACCTCCGGGACAGGGGGCGCGGTGGAAGGGGAAACACCATATATTTT,CASRQYLRDRGRGGRGNTIYF,TRBV2,TRBJ1-3,NA,TRBD1
TGTGCCTGTCTGGCATACAGATACAATTCACCCCTCCACTTT,CACLAYRYNSPLHF,TRBV30,TRBJ1-6,NA,NA
TGTGCCAGCAGTTTATCAGGGACTACCAGGAACAATGAGCAGTTCTTC,CASSLSGTTRNNEQFF,TRBV27,TRBJ2-1,NA,TRBD2
TGTGCCAGCAGCCAAGACCCGGACAGCGTTTCTGGAAACACCATATATTTT,CASSQDPDSVSGNTIYF,TRBV4-2,TRBJ1-3,NA,NA
TGCGCCAGCAGCCAAACGACTAGCGGGGGGCCCTTGGGCACAGATACGCAGTATTTT,CASSQTTSGGPLGTDTQYF,TRBV4-1,TRBJ2-3,NA,TRBD2
TGCGCCAGCAGCGTTTCCGGGACAGGGGCTGAAGCTTTCTTT,CASSVSGTGAEAFF,TRBV5-1,TRBJ1-1,NA,TRBD1
TGTGCCAGCAGTTCTACCATTAACACCGGGGAGCTGTTTTTT,CASSSTINTGELFF,TRBV27,TRBJ2-2,NA,NA